Reported below is one TCR beta chain. The antigen it binds to is not known. No base-level quality is on record; no much larger clone is a single base apart. The CDR3 contains 16 residues, cysteine and phenylalanine counted. Solely the CDR3 DNA is kept, with 48 bases framed from the first base. V gives up 1 base and J gives up 7 bases, and the segment between their germline ends measures 19 bases. CDR1 and CDR2, per the germline V gene, are SGHAT and FQNNGV. Whole blood was collected in K2EDTA tubes by collaborating institutions according to the institutions' own protocols. For TCRbeta analysis, collaborator samples were shipped as frozen whole blood, as isolated PBMCs, or as DNA extracted from either sample type. The immunoSEQ Assay, a bias-controlled multiplex PCR, was used to amplify TCRbeta CDR3 regions from genomic DNA. Processing in the source paper ran as follows. The number of nucleated cells in each sample was estimated from the amplification of reference gene primers within the assay. To quantify the absolute abundance of each unique TCRbeta CDR3 rearrangement, sequence reads were collapsed and filtered. Productive Simpson clonality was computed per sample as the square root of Simpson's diversity index over productive rearrangements. TCRdb's version of the immuneACCESS table is confined to in-frame rearrangements and falls short of the full clone set. An unresolved V gene accounts for under half of the shortfall where checked; the remainder is of unknown origin. The D gene and trimming were derived from the DNA, and the V and J assignments and clone size from that table. Counted in this sample were 300,000 or so clones; around 87% of them appeared once. The ten largest clones capture about 1.2% of the sample.

This entry comes from a study of blood T cell repertoires in COVID-19 (dated by TCRdb to the early 2020s). With respect to the entire study: Samples from collaborators originated in the United States, Italy and Spain and spanned both the acute and convalescent phases of COVID-19. The material from the prospective study consisted of cDNA or gDNA derived from T cells, B-cell-depleted T cells, or PBMCs. Deeply sampled blood TCRbeta repertoires from subjects exposed to, actively infected with, or recovered from COVID-19 were included in the dataset. The repertoires were released in a freely available public database meant as a resource for research on the immune response to SARS-CoV-2. The samples were drawn from the first 160 participants of the ongoing ImmuneRACE study and from 1,254 subjects provided by 6 global collaborators. The sample metadata nearly always contained a de-identified subject ID, COVID-19 status, age in years and sex. HLA class I and class II types, where available, came from metadata supplied by the sample provider rather than from assay-based typing. Here is what the overall study found, with its caveats: The amount of clinical and demographic metadata varied by source and participant and was provided uncurated.

The sequence was obtained from a man between 65 and 79 years old with acute or convalescent COVID-19. The V and J genes are TRBV11-2 and TRBJ1-2, with no reliable assignment of the D segment. The sequencing sample was made of peripheral blood. Here is the DNA: TGTGCCAGCAGCTTAGTAACCCGGCGGGGTAACGGTGGCTACACCTTC. The translation is CASSLVTRRGNGGYTF.